This passage covers 22 T cell receptor beta chains from one sample sequenced in a study of shared clonotypes between healthy human individuals. Naive CD8 cells, CD45RO-negative and positively selected for CCR7, excluded terminally differentiated effector memory CD45RA+ cells. Clones were read by immunoSEQ multiplex PCR, and TCRdb kept only the in-frame ones, dropping some. Here the sample spans around 2.1 million clones, roughly 91% being singletons. The sequenced material came from naive CD8+ T cells from PBMCs. These TCRs come from a man younger than 35 in good health. Some clones in this sample may be carry-over from other donors' samples.

J is TRBJ1-5 and V is TRBV2; TRBD1 might be the D (6 bases). The CDR3 totals 15 residues. Per the germline V gene, CDR1 is SNHLY and CDR2 is FYNNEI. The V gene lost 2 bases and the J gene lost 6 bases, with 14 bases spanning the gap. For the CDR3, the DNA is TGTGCCAGCAGTGAAACAGGGTCCGGGGGTCAGCCCCAGCATTTT. It is translated as CASSETGSGGQPQHF.

The chain employs TRBV7-9 and TRBJ2-1; TRBD1 matches 9 bases. Germline V gives CDR1 SEHNR, CDR2 FQNEAQ (reference sequence). The CDR3 has 19 residues. V gave up 0 bases and J gave up 7 bases; unmatched junction bases: 16. The CDR3 DNA is TGTGCCAGCAGCTTAGCCCCCGACCAGACAGGGGGGAATCTTAATGAGCAGTTCTTC. Translating it yields CASSLAPDQTGGNLNEQFF.

The chain joins TRBV7-8 to TRBJ2-2; TRBD1 aligns across 8 bases. Germline lookup yields CDR1 SGHVS and CDR2 FQNEAQ. The length of the CDR3 is 15 residues. Trimming cost V 4 bases and J 7 bases; bases outside gene matches: 8. CDR3 coding DNA: TGTGCCAGCAGCTCCAGGACAGGGACGGTCGGGGAGCTGTTTTTT. Its translation: CASSSRTGTVGELFF.

This clone came up once. Because the CDR3's place on the DNA is in doubt, the DNA is left out and the CDR3 is given as listed by TCRdb. The chain combines TRBV6-5 with TRBJ2-1. Germline values: CDR1 MNHEY, CDR2 SVGAGI. The CDR3 adds up to 15 amino acids, both ends counted. The CDR3 loop reads CASSYFRGPYNEQFF.

The gene calls are TRBV5-6 and TRBJ1-1; the match to TRBD1 covers 10 bases. CDR1 SGHDT and CDR2 YYEEEE come from the germline V gene. The V and J ends lost 3 bases and 3 bases, in that order; junction bases with no gene match: 2. CDR3 length: 14 residues. The CDR3 DNA is TGTGCCAGCAGCTCCGGACAGGGGGACACTGAAGCTTTCTTT. Its protein is CASSSGQGDTEAFF.

V and J are TRBV14 and TRBJ2-5, with 8 bases matching TRBD2. Trimming removed 6 bases from V and 2 bases from J; junction bases left unmatched: 11. The CDR3 is made up of 16 amino acids. Germline V lookup: CDR1 SGHDN, CDR2 FVKESK. This CDR3 is CASSELSSGAQETQYF. In DNA form, the CDR3 reads TGTGCCAGCAGTGAGCTGAGTAGCGGGGCTCAAGAGACCCAGTACTTC. Variable domain in full (rest from reference TRBV14 and TRBJ2-5): EAGVTQFPSHSVIEKGQTVTLRCDPISGHDNLYWYRRVMGKEIKFLLHFVKESKQDESGMPNNRFLAERTGGTYSTLKVQPAELEDSGVYFCASSELSSGAQETQYFGPGTRLLVL.

This clone was picked up a small number of times. The V gene is TRBV6-1, the J gene TRBJ1-1; D is possibly TRBD1 (5 bases). The CDR3 totals 13 residues. Germline lookup yields CDR1 MNHNS and CDR2 SASEGT. Trimming removed 3 bases from V and 5 bases from J, with 10 bases in between. CDR3 DNA sequence: TGTGCCAGCAGTGACACAGGATGGACTGAAGCTTTCTTT. This gives the protein CASSDTGWTEAFF.

CDR3 DNA: TGTGCCAGCAGCCAGGACGGGTACGAGCAGTACTTC. Translating gives CASSQDGYEQYF. The chain links TRBV28 to TRBJ2-7; no clear D. The CDR3 sequence is 12 residues long. Per the germline V gene, CDR1 is MDHEN and CDR2 is SYDVKM. Between the trimmed V and J ends, which lost 6 bases and 4 bases, there was a span of 10 bases.

Notes on this clone: Different DNA sequences within this sample yield the same CDR3. This rearrangement joins TRBV19 to TRBJ2-1; 7 bases fit TRBD1. Trimming at V came to 1 base and at J to 2 bases, leaving 2 bases not matched to a gene. Germline lookup yields CDR1 LNHDA and CDR2 SQIVND (reference sequence). The CDR3 runs to 15 residues. This CDR3 is CASSIGTGTYNEQFF. The DNA for the CDR3 is TGTGCCAGTAGTATAGGGACAGGAACCTACAATGAGCAGTTCTTC.

The gene calls are TRBV27 and TRBJ2-1; D could derive from TRBD1 or TRBD2 (5 bases each). The germline V gene encodes CDR1 MNHEY and CDR2 SMNVEV (reference sequence). V was pared by 6 bases and J by 7 bases, with 19 bases between. This CDR3 region has 15 residues. CDR3 nucleotide sequence: TGTGCCAGCAGCTCAACTGGGGGTGCCGGGAATGAGCAGTTCTTC. Residues: CASSSTGGAGNEQFF.

This sequence joins TRBV21-1 and TRBJ1-2; the table's D gene call, TRBD1, was not cross checked with the DNA. TRBV21-1 is reported as a pseudogene. The CDR3 consists of 15 residues. In DNA form, the CDR3 reads TGTGCCAGCAGCAAAGAAGCAGGGGGGAACTATGGCTACACCTTC. Its protein is CASSKEAGGNYGYTF.

The gene calls are TRBV7-6 and TRBJ2-7; 7 bases are a match to TRBD1. The CDR3 consists of 14 residues. J gave up 3 bases and V 5 bases, and 7 bases lay outside the gene matches. Germline CDR1 SGHVS, CDR2 FNYEAQ. CDR3 DNA: TGTGCCAGCAGCATGGGGACAGCATACTACGAGCAGTACTTC. Translating it yields CASSMGTAYYEQYF. Full variable domain (outside the CDR3, taken from reference TRBV7-6 and TRBJ2-7): GAGVSQSPRYKVTKRGQDVALRCDPISGHVSLYWYRQALGQGPEFLTYFNYEAQQDKSGLPNDRFSAERPEGSISTLTIQRTEQRDSAMYRCASSMGTAYYEQYFGPGTRLTVT.

The chain employs TRBV20-1 and TRBJ2-7; D possibly corresponds to TRBD2 (5 bases). The CDR3 contains 10 residues. CDR1 is DFQATT, CDR2 SNEGSKA, per germline (reference sequence). V lost 1 base, J lost 11 bases, and 9 bases lay in between. This chain's CDR3 is CSARGGPEYF. As DNA, the CDR3 is TGCAGTGCTAGAGGAGGGCCTGAGTACTTC.

This sequence joins TRBV9 and TRBJ1-2; 10 bases are a match to TRBD1. CDR1 is SGDLS, CDR2 YYNGEE, per germline. This CDR3 is built from 13 residues. V was clipped by 3 bases and J by 8 bases; unmatched bases: 4. The CDR3 loop is CASSGGTGEGYTF. Here the CDR3 DNA reads TGTGCCAGCAGCGGCGGGACAGGGGAGGGCTACACCTTC.

This chain uses TRBV10-3 with TRBJ2-7, with TRBD1 as a possible D gene (5 bases). From germline, CDR1 is ENHRY and CDR2 SYGVKD. V lost 9 bases and J 1 base, leaving 13 bases between the germline ends. The CDR3 spans 13 residues. As DNA, the CDR3 is TGTGCCATATCCTCAGGGAATTCCTACGAGCAGTACTTC. This codes for CAISSGNSYEQYF.

The chain carries TRBV11-2 and TRBJ2-4, with 11 bases identical to TRBD1. J gave up 5 bases and V 8 bases, and 5 bases lay outside the gene matches. CDR1 SGHAT and CDR2 FQNNGV come from the germline V gene. CDR3 size: 14 residues. CDR3 loop: CASWDRGSENIQYF. CDR3 nucleotides: TGTGCCAGCTGGGACAGGGGGAGTGAAAACATTCAGTACTTC.

V is TRBV11-2 and J is TRBJ2-7; no reliable D call. Germline CDR1 reads SGHAT; CDR2 reads FQNNGV. CDR3 length: 15 residues. V was trimmed by 1 base and J by 4 bases, leaving 14 bases between them. CDR3 in amino acids: CASSLGAGFGYEQYF. The DNA for the CDR3 is TGTGCCAGCAGCTTAGGAGCAGGTTTCGGGTACGAGCAGTACTTC. Based on the CDR3 plus reference TRBV11-2 and TRBJ2-7, the full variable domain is EAGVAQSPRYKIIEKRQSVAFWCNPISGHATLYWYQQILGQGPKLLIQFQNNGVVDDSQLPKDRFSAERLKGVDSTLKIQPAKLEDSAVYLCASSLGAGFGYEQYFGPGTRLTVT.

The chain recombines TRBV14 with TRBJ1-2; TRBD1 is a possible D gene (6 bases). The CDR3 extends over 14 amino acids. V gave up 1 base and J gave up 7 bases, with 13 bases separating them. Germline values: CDR1 SGHDN, CDR2 FVKESK. This CDR3 is CASSQVFTGSGYTF. CDR3 nucleotide sequence: TGTGCCAGCAGCCAAGTTTTTACAGGGAGTGGCTACACCTTC.

This clone was seen just once. The chain carries TRBV4-3 and TRBJ2-2; 11 bases agree with TRBD2. Germline V gene lookup returns CDR1 LGHNA and CDR2 YSLEER. This CDR3 has 16 residues. Trimming removed 3 bases from V and 6 bases from J; junction bases left unmatched: 6. CDR3 sequence: CASSQGSGRAAGELFF. DNA for the CDR3: TGCGCCAGCAGCCAGGGTAGCGGGAGGGCCGCCGGGGAGCTGTTTTTT.

The V gene is TRBV7-9, the J gene TRBJ2-2; 8 bases match TRBD1. Unmatched junction bases numbered 5, after V lost 5 bases and J lost 3 bases. The CDR3 is 15 amino acids. Germline assignment: CDR1 SEHNR and CDR2 FQNEAQ (reference sequence). The CDR3 region is CASSPPGGHTGELFF. As DNA, the CDR3 is TGTGCCAGCAGCCCTCCAGGGGGCCACACCGGGGAGCTGTTTTTT.

The chain employs TRBV19 and TRBJ2-7; weak D call: TRBD2 (5 bases). This CDR3 has 14 residues. V dropped 3 bases and J dropped 4 bases, with 13 bases sitting between them. Germline-derived CDR1 and CDR2 are LNHDA and SQIVND (reference sequence). The CDR3 sequence: CASSMDRDIYEQYF. The DNA of the CDR3 is TGTGCCAGTAGTATGGACCGGGATATTTACGAGCAGTACTTC.

This rearrangement joins TRBV6-5 to TRBJ2-7, with a possible D match to TRBD1 (5 bases). The CDR3 has 13 residues. V was trimmed by 10 bases and J by 2 bases, leaving 15 bases between them. Germline CDR1 reads MNHEY; CDR2 reads SVGAGI. The CDR3 sequence: CATQGGPAYEQYF. CDR3 bases: TGTGCCACCCAGGGTGGGCCCGCCTACGAGCAGTACTTC.